These T cell receptor beta chains were read from a single sample in a study of blood T cell repertoires in COVID-19. The data were produced by immunoSEQ multiplex PCR, yet TCRdb's version contains in-frame clones alone and is incomplete. Among roughly 670,000 clones listed, approximately 90% were seen once. Material: peripheral blood. The receptors were sampled from a woman younger than 35 with acute or convalescent COVID-19. Both conserved end residues are part of each CDR3. D genes are given only for firm matches. Only part of the rows carry a size: once, few, many, or a class if the clone is expanded.

>TRBJ1-2|.|TRBV19|.
TGTGCCAGTAGGGGACTGGGGGGGGATGGCTACACCTTC
CASRGLGGDGYTF
>TRBJ1-5|.|TRBV6-5|TRBD1
TGTGCCAGCAGGACAGGGCGGGTAGATCAGCCCCAGCATTTT
CASRTGRVDQPQHF
>TRBJ1-2|.|TRBV24-1|.
TGTGCCACCAGTGATTTCCAGGGGTCTAACTATGGCTACACCTTC
CATSDFQGSNYGYTF
>TRBJ2-3|.|TRBV4-2|TRBD2
TGTGCCAGCAGCCAACAGACTAGCGGGGGCCCAGATACGCAGTATTTT
CASSQQTSGGPDTQYF
>TRBJ2-7|.|TRBV21-1|.
TGTGCCAGCAGCAAAGCAATGGACAGGGCGCGATACGAGCAGTACTTC
CASSKAMDRARYEQYF
>TRBJ2-5|.|TRBV20-1|.
TGCAGTGCTGGACTCGGGGAGACCCAGTACTTC
CSAGLGETQYF
>TRBJ2-2|.|TRBV27|.
TGTGCCAGCAGCCTGAACCTGAAGCTGAGGGCGAACACCGGGGAGCTGTTTTTT
CASSLNLKLRANTGELFF
>TRBJ1-5|.|TRBV5-1|.
TGCGCCAGCAGCCTCGGGACACCAAATCAGCCCCAGCATTTT
CASSLGTPNQPQHF
>TRBJ1-2|.|TRBV14|.
TGTGCCAGCAGCCAAGTTACAGTCAGCGGCTACACCTTC
CASSQVTVSGYTF
>TRBJ2-7|.|TRBV7-9|.
TGTGCCAGCAGCCTCCAGGCAGGGGGGACCTACGAGCAGTACTTC
CASSLQAGGTYEQYF
>TRBJ1-1|once|TRBV3-1/TRBV3-2|.
TGTGCCAGCAGCCAAGAGCGGCGTGAAGCTTTCTTT
CASSQERREAFF
>TRBJ2-1|.|TRBV9|TRBD1
TGTGCCAGCAGCCCACGGACAGGGGGTTACAATGAGCAGTTCTTC
CASSPRTGGYNEQFF
>TRBJ1-2|few|TRBV2|.
TGTGCCAGCAGTGAACCACAGGGCCCCTTTTATGGCTACACCTTC
CASSEPQGPFYGYTF
>TRBJ1-1|.|TRBV18|.
TGTGCCAGCTCACCAAGCGGAAACACTGAAGCTTTCTTT
CASSPSGNTEAFF
>TRBJ2-4|once|TRBV6-1|.
TGTGCCAGCAGTCACACCGGGACACAGAACATTCAGTACTTC
CASSHTGTQNIQYF
>TRBJ2-7|.|TRBV24-1|TRBD1
TGTGCCACCAGTGGAGGGACAGGGAAACCCTACGAGCAGTACTTC
CATSGGTGKPYEQYF
>TRBJ1-1|few|TRBV11-3|.
TGTGCCAGCAGCTCCGGAGGCACTGAAGCTTTCTTT
CASSSGGTEAFF
>TRBJ2-3|.|TRBV19|TRBD1
TGTGCCAGTAGTTGGGACAGGGGAGATACGCAGTATTTT
CASSWDRGDTQYF
>TRBJ1-6|.|TRBV18|.
TGTGCCAGCTCACCGTCCAGGGGCCTTGCTGGTAATTCACCCCTCCACTTT
CASSPSRGLAGNSPLHF
>TRBJ2-7|once|TRBV7-9|.
TGTGCCAGCAGCCCCTCAGCGGCCTACGAGCAGTACTTC
CASSPSAAYEQYF
>TRBJ1-2|.|TRBV27|TRBD1
TGTGCCAGCAGTTTAACCGGGACAGGAGGCTATGGCTACACCTTC
CASSLTGTGGYGYTF
>TRBJ1-1|.|TRBV28|.
TGTGCCAGCAGTCCAACGACAGGAGAAATGAACACTGAAGCTTTCTTT
CASSPTTGEMNTEAFF
>TRBJ1-2|.|TRBV30|.
TGTGCCTGGGGGGGCAGCGGTGGCTACACCTTC
CAWGGSGGYTF
>TRBJ1-1|.|TRBV5-4|.
TGTGCCAGCAGCTTGGCCGTCGACACTGAAGCTTTCTTT
CASSLAVDTEAFF
>TRBJ1-2|.|TRBV11-2|.
TGTGCCAGCAGCTTAGTCCAGGGAGGCGGCTACACCTTC
CASSLVQGGGYTF
>TRBJ1-2|.|TRBV7-6|TRBD1
TGTGCCAGCAGCTCCCTCCTTTTCCACAGGGGCAACTATGGCTACACCTTC
CASSSLLFHRGNYGYTF
>TRBJ2-5|.|TRBV5-1|.
TGCGCCAGCAGCTCCAATCAGGGTCCCCAAGAGACCCAGTACTTC
CASSSNQGPQETQYF
>TRBJ2-2|.|TRBV9|.
TGTGCCAGCAGCGTGGCGCTAGTAGGAGACGGGGAGCTGTTTTTT
CASSVALVGDGELFF
>TRBJ1-2|.|TRBV30|.
TGTGCCTGGAGTTATGGGGGGAACTATGGCTACACCTTC
CAWSYGGNYGYTF
>TRBJ2-3|.|TRBV12-3/TRBV12-4|.
TGTGCCAGCAGTTATACTACCTTAGATACGCAGTATTTT
CASSYTTLDTQYF
>TRBJ1-1|.|TRBV3-1/TRBV3-2|.
TGTGCCAGCAGCCAAGAAGGGGGGGGATTAATTGGAGCTTTCTTT
CASSQEGGGLIGAFF
>TRBJ1-1|.|TRBV19|TRBD1
TGTGCCAGTAGTATGTATCACGGGACAGATGAAGCTTTCTTT
CASSMYHGTDEAFF
>TRBJ1-1|.|TRBV6-5|TRBD1
TGTGCCATGACAGGGGAGAACACTGAAGCTTTCTTT
CAMTGENTEAFF
>TRBJ1-4|.|TRBV3-1/TRBV3-2|.
TGTGCCAGCAGCCCCACCGGGACTGGGATTCTATTGCTGTTTTTT
CASSPTGTGILLLFF
>TRBJ2-7|.|TRBV7-2|TRBD1
TGTGCCAGCAGCAGCACCGGGACAGGGACCTACGAGCAGTACTTC
CASSSTGTGTYEQYF
>TRBJ2-1|.|TRBV27|.
TGTGCCAGCAGCCCCCCCGGGAGCAACAATGAGCAGTTCTTC
CASSPPGSNNEQFF
>TRBJ1-4|few|TRBV10-3|TRBD1
TGTGCCATCAGGGAGGGACAGGGCGGAGAAAAACTGTTTTTT
CAIREGQGGEKLFF
>TRBJ1-2|once|TRBV9|.
TGTGCCAGCAGCGTAGTCCAGGGTGGAAGCTATGGCTACACCTTC
CASSVVQGGSYGYTF
>TRBJ2-3|.|TRBV13|.
TGTGCCAGCAGCTTAGGTGTTAGCGGCGGTCCCTTGAAGGTGGATACGCAGTATTTT
CASSLGVSGGPLKVDTQYF
>TRBJ1-1|.|TRBV27|.
TGTGCCAGCAGGCAGATGAACACTGAAGCTTTCTTT
CASRQMNTEAFF
>TRBJ1-1|.|TRBV6-5|TRBD1
TGTGCCAGCAGCCGCAGGGGGATGAACACTGAAGCTTTCTTT
CASSRRGMNTEAFF
>TRBJ2-2|.|TRBV19|TRBD2
TGTGCCAGTATAGGGACTAGCGCCACCGGGGAGCTGTTTTTT
CASIGTSATGELFF